This T cell receptor beta chain stems from a study of T cell changes during pregnancy in multiple sclerosis. Measured with immunoSEQ multiplex PCR; TCRdb has only the in-frame clones, and not every one. The sample yields roughly 110,000 clones, 92% seen once. The CDR3 runs to 15 residues. The J segment lost 10 bases and the V segment lost 1 base, leaving 9 bases of the junction unmatched. Germline loops: CDR1 MGHRA, CDR2 YSYEKL. The chain carries TRBV4-1 and TRBJ1-4; 7 nucleotides align to TRBD1. The sample consisted of peripheral blood, taken in the third trimester of pregnancy. This TCR came from a female donor with multiple sclerosis, enrolled in a pregnancy study. The CDR3 sequence is CASSQADRLYGKLFF. The CDR3 DNA is TGCGCCAGCAGCCAAGCGGACAGGCTTTATGGAAAACTGTTTTTT.